The 22 T cell receptor beta chains below were found in one sample sequenced in a study of cytomegalovirus exposure and HLA in healthy donors. Use of 60 Vbeta and 13 Jbeta primers characterized the PCR. Here immunoSEQ multiplex PCR was the method, and the copy in TCRdb shows in-frame clones only, minus some. The sample holds approximately 60,000 clones; around four fifths are singletons and the top ten take more than 1.5%. Sequencing was performed on PBMCs. The source of these receptors is a man between 25 and 39 years old in good health and CMV-seronegative.

J is TRBJ2-2 and V is TRBV2; a possible D gene is TRBD2 (6 bases). The ends were cut back, 2 bases at V and 5 bases at J, with 9 bases in the middle. Germline CDR1 and CDR2: SNHLY and FYNNEI. The CDR3 is 14 amino acids. The CDR3 nucleotides are TGTGCCAGCAGTGAATGGAGGGTAACCGGGGAGCTGTTTTTT. This sequence encodes CASSEWRVTGELFF. Based on the CDR3 plus reference TRBV2 and TRBJ2-2, the full variable domain is EPEVTQTPSHQVTQMGQEVILRCVPISNHLYFYWYRQILGQKVEFLVSFYNNEISEKSEIFDDQFSVERPDGSNFTLKIRSTKLEDSAMYFCASSEWRVTGELFFGEGSRLTVL.

This sequence joins TRBV5-4 and TRBJ2-1; 14 bases fit TRBD2. CDR1 is SGHNT and CDR2 is YYREEE in the germline V gene (reference sequence). The trim removed 0 bases at V and 4 bases at J, leaving 6 bases unmatched. The CDR3 runs to 18 residues. CDR3 sequence reads: CASSLGLAGGEGYNEQFF. CDR3 sequence (DNA): TGTGCCAGCAGCTTGGGACTAGCGGGAGGGGAGGGTTACAATGAGCAGTTCTTC.

V gene TRBV6-1 combines with J gene TRBJ1-2; TRBD1 agrees at 7 bases. With V trimmed by 9 bases and J by 6 bases, 13 bases remained unmatched. The germline V gene has CDR1 MNHNS and CDR2 SASEGT. The CDR3 extends over 14 amino acids. As DNA, the CDR3 is TGTGCCAGTTCGCCGGATCGGGACAGCCATGGCTACACCTTC. Translating it yields CASSPDRDSHGYTF.

Relative to its sample, this clone is medium-sized (0.01 to 0.1%). The V gene is TRBV11-2, the J gene TRBJ2-7; a possible D gene is TRBD1 (6 bases). V gave up 1 base and J gave up 6 bases, with 13 bases separating them. CDR1 SGHAT and CDR2 FQNNGV come from the germline V gene. The CDR3 sequence is 14 residues long. In nucleotides, the CDR3 is TGTGCCAGCAGCTTAGTAGGGACAAGGGGCGAGCAGTACTTC. It encodes CASSLVGTRGEQYF.

This clone has just one count. This chain connects TRBV4-2 to TRBJ2-3, with D perhaps matching TRBD2 (6 bases). Germline CDR1 is LGHNA and CDR2 is YNFKEQ. This CDR3 region has 17 residues. The V end was cut by 0 bases, the J end by 3 bases, with 16 bases between. CDR3 sequence (DNA): TGTGCCAGCAGCCAAGATAGCGGACACTTAGGGACAGATACGCAGTATTTT. This gives the protein CASSQDSGHLGTDTQYF.

V gene TRBV2 combines with J gene TRBJ2-7; 8 nucleotides align to TRBD1. With 3 bases clipped from V and 3 bases from J, the junction kept 19 bases outside the gene matches. The CDR3 has 19 residues. CDR1 is SNHLY, CDR2 FYNNEI, per germline. The CDR3, as DNA: TGTGCCAGCAGTGATTCAACAGGGGGGTTTCCGTCCCGTGGCTACGAGCAGTACTTC. Amino acids: CASSDSTGGFPSRGYEQYF.

In DNA form, the CDR3 reads TGTGCTAGTGGCCCTGACAGAGCTAATAGCAATCAGCCCCAGCATTTT. Its translation is CASGPDRANSNQPQHF. The chain couples TRBV12-5 to TRBJ1-5; tentative D call: TRBD1 (5 bases). CDR3 length: 16 residues. The germline V and J ends were trimmed by 6 bases and 0 bases, with 15 bases remaining between them. Germline loops: CDR1 LGHNT, CDR2 FRNRAP.

This clone was counted a single time. The chain couples TRBV4-3 to TRBJ2-7; no firm D call. The CDR3 is made up of 14 amino acids. Trimming took 0 bases from V and 1 from J, leaving 7 bases between them. Germline-derived CDR1 and CDR2 are LGHNA and YSLEER. In DNA, the CDR3 is TGCGCCAGCAGCCAAGATCCGGGTTCCTACGAGCAGTACTTC. It translates to CASSQDPGSYEQYF.

The chain recombines TRBV6-5 with TRBJ1-6; 7 bases are shared with TRBD1. Trimming removed 11 bases from V and 7 bases from J; junction bases left unmatched: 8. CDR1 MNHEY and CDR2 SVGAGI come from the germline V gene. This CDR3 is built from 13 residues. The CDR3 loop is CASQDRWNSPLHF. For the CDR3, the DNA is TGTGCCTCCCAGGACAGGTGGAATTCACCCCTCCACTTT.

The chain has TRBV11-3 and TRBJ1-2, with D possibly being TRBD1 (6 bases). Germline CDR1 reads SGHNT; CDR2 reads YENEEA. V was trimmed by 5 bases and J by 3 bases, leaving 31 bases between them. CDR3 length: 20 amino acids. In nucleotides, the CDR3 is TGTGCCAGCAGCACACCCGGGGGGATCCGGGACAAATCAGATCACTATGGCTACACCTTC. Protein: CASSTPGGIRDKSDHYGYTF.

This rearrangement joins TRBV5-6 to TRBJ2-5; tentatively, D is TRBD2 (6 bases). The germline V gene encodes CDR1 SGHDT and CDR2 YYEEEE. Trimming took off 7 bases at V and 1 base at J, with 20 bases between the two ends. The CDR3 length is 16 residues. CDR3 nucleotides: TGTGCCAGCCTCGAAAAAGCGGGCCGGTCCCAAGAGACCCAGTACTTC. Protein sequence: CASLEKAGRSQETQYF.

V and J are TRBV6-1 and TRBJ1-4; tentative D call: TRBD1 (5 bases). Germline lookup yields CDR1 MNHNS and CDR2 SASEGT. This CDR3 spans 14 amino acids. Trimming removed 5 bases from V and 3 bases from J, with 10 bases in between. CDR3 nucleotides: TGTGCCAGCAGTCCCCCGGGGGCTAATGAAAAACTGTTTTTT. Translated, it gives CASSPPGANEKLFF.

This chain links TRBV30 with TRBJ2-1; 7 bases align to TRBD1. CDR3 length: 14 residues. With 5 bases clipped from V and 2 bases from J, the junction kept 6 bases outside the gene matches. CDR1 and CDR2 (germline): GTSNPN, SVGIG (reference sequence). The DNA for the CDR3 is TGTGCCTGGCGCCACAGGGGACCCTACAATGAGCAGTTCTTC. It codes for CAWRHRGPYNEQFF. Based on the CDR3 plus reference TRBV30 and TRBJ2-1, the full variable domain is SQTIHQWPATLVQPVGSPLSLECTVEGTSNPNLYWYRQAAGRGLQLLFYSVGIGQISSEVPQNLSASRPQDRQFILSSKKLLLSDSGFYLCAWRHRGPYNEQFFGPGTRLTVL.

This sequence joins TRBV7-9 and TRBJ2-7; the match to TRBD1 covers 11 bases. CDR1 SEHNR and CDR2 FQNEAQ come from the germline V gene (reference sequence). After removal of 5 bases from V and 3 bases from J, the junction contained 3 bases not matched to a gene. The length of the CDR3 is 14 residues. The CDR3 is CASSRGQGGYEQYF. As DNA, the CDR3 is TGTGCCAGCAGCCGGGGACAGGGGGGCTACGAGCAGTACTTC.

The V and J genes are TRBV30 and TRBJ1-6; 7 bases align to TRBD1. The CDR3 consists of 14 residues. Trimming took 4 bases from V and 9 from J; bases not matched to a gene: 9. Germline CDR1 GTSNPN, CDR2 SVGIG (reference sequence). CDR3 residues: CAWNSWDSGSPLHF. DNA for the CDR3: TGTGCCTGGAATTCTTGGGACAGCGGTTCACCCCTCCACTTT.

This sequence joins TRBV2 and TRBJ2-1, with D tentatively TRBD2 (5 bases). The germline CDR1 and CDR2 sequences are SNHLY and FYNNEI. With 2 bases removed from V and 8 bases from J, the gap between germline ends came to 13 bases. The CDR3 is 14 residues long. The CDR3 region has the DNA TGTGCCAGCAGTGAAAGGTCCCATAGCGATGAGCAGTTCTTC. Encoded protein: CASSERSHSDEQFF.

This rearrangement joins TRBV19 to TRBJ1-3; a possible D gene is TRBD1 (6 bases). In germline, CDR1 is LNHDA, CDR2 SQIVND (reference sequence). Trimming cost V 11 bases and J 0 bases, with 17 bases left between them. The CDR3 has 15 amino acids. CDR3 residues: CAAGEIRSSGNTIYF. Here the CDR3 DNA reads TGTGCCGCAGGGGAGATCCGGAGCTCTGGAAACACCATATATTTT.

This chain connects TRBV4-1 to TRBJ2-6, with 13 positions matching TRBD2. The CDR3 spans 19 residues. J gave up 2 bases and V 0 bases, and 4 bases lay outside the gene matches. CDR1 is MGHRA, CDR2 YSYEKL, per germline. CDR3 coding DNA: TGCGCCAGCAGCCAAGACCCCGGACTAGCGGGAGCTGGGGCCAACGTCCTGACTTTC. This translates into CASSQDPGLAGAGANVLTF.

V gene TRBV29-1 combines with J gene TRBJ1-1, with 7 bases fitting TRBD1. Germline CDR1 is SQVTM and CDR2 is ANQGSEA. This CDR3 is built from 13 residues. Trimming removed 6 bases from V and 0 bases from J; junction bases left unmatched: 4. Here the CDR3 reads CSVWTGLNTEAFF. In DNA, the CDR3 is TGCAGCGTATGGACAGGACTGAACACTGAAGCTTTCTTT.

The count of this clone is one. The V call is TRBV20-1, the J call TRBJ2-7, with D unclear. Germline CDR1 is DFQATT and CDR2 is SNEGSKA (reference sequence). The CDR3 contains 11 residues. V lost 3 bases to trimming and J lost 4 bases, with 7 bases between them. The DNA for the CDR3 is TGCAGTGCTAGTTATCGGTACGAGCAGTACTTC. Translated: CSASYRYEQYF.

This clone appeared once. The CDR3 sequence: CASSPQGAGFEAFF. CDR3 coding DNA: TGTGCCAGCTCACCACAGGGGGCGGGTTTTGAAGCTTTCTTT. The chain is built from TRBV18 and TRBJ1-1; 7 nucleotides line up with TRBD1. There are 14 residues in the CDR3. CDR1 and CDR2 (germline): KGHSH, LQKENI. Trimming cost V 1 base and J 7 bases; bases outside gene matches: 6.

CDR3 sequence: CASSYADRGIAGELFF. The CDR3 DNA sequence: TGTGCCAGCAGTTATGCCGACAGGGGAATCGCCGGGGAGCTGTTTTTT. The V and J genes are TRBV6-5 and TRBJ2-2; 8 bases match TRBD1. The trim removed 3 bases at V and 6 bases at J, leaving 9 bases unmatched. The CDR3 extends over 16 amino acids. Germline values: CDR1 MNHEY, CDR2 SVGAGI.